These 10 T cell receptor beta chains originate from one sample sequenced in a study of tumor and adjacent non-tumor tissue in lung cancer. The template was RNA from unsorted bulk tissue. TCRbeta libraries were built with three rounds of nested PCR, modified from ARM-PCR. Each CDR3 protein is one row after TCRdb ran MiXCR on the multiplex PCR reads. The sample lists fewer than 150,000 distinct CDR3 sequences, approximately 64% occurring once. Specimen: lung tumor tissue. Source of these receptors: a man aged 55-75 years with small cell lung cancer.

V usage is TRBV6-1 and J usage is TRBJ2-5; 7 bases line up with TRBD1. With 1 base clipped from V and 5 bases from J, the junction kept 7 bases outside the gene matches. Germline V gene sequence: CDR1 MNHNS, CDR2 SASEGT. The CDR3 has 15 residues. The CDR3: CASSEVRQGWETQYF. As DNA, the CDR3 is TGTGCCAGCAGTGAAGTCCGACAGGGATGGGAGACCCAGTACTTC.

This clonotype is a singleton in its sample. The CDR3 carries no conserved terminal phenylalanine or tryptophan, so it likely arises from a read error. The genes are TRBV4-1 and TRBJ2-3; TRBD2 matches at 8 bases. The CDR3 extends over 16 amino acids. Trimming removed 1 base from V and 3 bases from J; junction bases left unmatched: 6. Germline CDR1 reads MGHRA; CDR2 reads YSYEKL. CDR3 coding DNA: TGCGCCAGCAGCCAAGTCGGGAGGGCCCGGACAGATACGCAGTATCTT. This codes for CASSQVGRARTDTQYL.

This clonotype was found many times. The rearrangement joins TRBV4-1 to TRBJ2-1; no clear D. In germline, CDR1 is MGHRA, CDR2 YSYEKL. This CDR3 spans 17 amino acids. V lost 0 bases and J lost 3, with 15 bases in between. The CDR3: CASSQDIGSAGYNEQFF. The CDR3, as DNA: TGCGCCAGCAGCCAAGATATAGGGTCCGCAGGCTACAATGAGCAGTTCTTC.

Comment on this clonotype: At one end, the junction sequence differs from germline, possibly due to a read error. This sequence joins TRBV12-3 or TRBV12-4 and TRBJ2-1, with D possibly matching TRBD2 (6 bases). The CDR3 runs to 15 residues. In DNA, the CDR3 is TGTGCCAGCAGGCAAGCCGGGACTCGTTACAATGAGCGGTTCTTC. This translates into CASRQAGTRYNERFF.

This chain connects TRBV6-6 to TRBJ1-2; maybe TRBD1 (5 bases). CDR1 is MNHNY and CDR2 is SVGAGI in the germline V gene (reference sequence). The CDR3 is 13 amino acids. Trimming stripped 5 bases from V and 4 bases from J, with 11 bases between. The chain's CDR3 is CASSPGHVYGYTF. The CDR3 DNA is TGTGCCAGCAGTCCCGGACACGTCTATGGCTACACCTTC.

Notes on this clonotype: An end of the junction does not agree with germline; a read error may underlie this. The chain combines TRBV6-2 or TRBV6-3 with TRBJ2-5, with D uncertain. The CDR3 sequence is 13 residues long. The germline gives CDR1 MNHEY, CDR2 SVGEGT. The CDR3 sequence: CASRPNGQETRYF. The CDR3, as DNA: TGTGCCAGCAGGCCTAACGGTCAGGAGACCCGGTACTTT.

By frequency in the sample, this clonotype is medium-sized. The rearrangement links TRBV6-5 to TRBJ2-1; 11 bases align to TRBD2. Germline CDR1 and CDR2: MNHEY and SVGAGI. V trimming: 4 bases; J trimming: 5 bases; junction bases outside the gene matches: 4. This CDR3 has 15 amino acids. In DNA form, the CDR3 reads TGTGCCAGCAGTTCTCTGACTAGCGGGAACAATGAGCAGTTCTTC. Encoded protein: CASSSLTSGNNEQFF.

This clonotype appeared many times. The chain uses TRBV20-1 and TRBJ2-1, with 13 bases that match TRBD2. CDR1 and CDR2 (germline): DFQATT, SNEGSKA (reference sequence). This CDR3 contains 14 residues. Germline trimming cut 6 bases from V and 5 bases from J; bases unmatched to any gene: 4. The CDR3 coding sequence is TGCAGTGCCCTGACTAGCGGGAGGCACAATGAGCAGTTCTTC. The encoded protein is CSALTSGRHNEQFF.

The J gene is TRBJ2-1, the V gene TRBV20-1; 10 bases line up with TRBD2. The CDR3 extends over 14 amino acids. Germline CDR1 DFQATT, CDR2 SNEGSKA (reference sequence). The J segment lost 6 bases and the V segment lost 7 bases, leaving 9 bases of the junction unmatched. The CDR3 here is CSVGGGLAANEQFF. The DNA for the CDR3 is TGCAGTGTCGGGGGCGGACTAGCGGCCAATGAGCAGTTCTTC.

This clonotype was counted at least ten times. V is TRBV11-2 and J is TRBJ2-7, with TRBD1 as a possible D gene (5 bases). Germline CDR1 and CDR2: SGHAT and FQNNGV. V lost 0 bases and J 2 bases, leaving 11 bases between the germline ends. The CDR3 has 15 residues. Here the CDR3 DNA reads TGTGCCAGCAGCTTAGACCTCAGGGCTACCTACGAGCAGTACGTC. Its translation: CASSLDLRATYEQYV.